The 8 T cell receptor beta chains below were found in one sample sequenced in a study of T-cell memory formation after mild COVID-19. TCRdb redid the calling of the 5' RACE reads with MiXCR, one entry per CDR3 protein. The sample yields about 430,000 distinct CDR3 sequences, about 24% seen once. Sequencing input: PBMCs or a T cell subset sorted from them (not recorded which). These receptors were taken from an adult woman who had mild COVID-19 (a few samples of this study predate the infection). Cell type and time point are not known.

The rearrangement joins TRBV24-1 to TRBJ2-3, with no clear D. From germline, CDR1 is KGHDR and CDR2 SFDVKD. This CDR3 is 14 amino acids long. Trimming left V 1 base short and J 2 bases short, with 6 bases between. CDR3 loop: CATSDFGSTDTQYF. DNA of the CDR3: TGTGCCACCAGTGATTTCGGGTCCACAGATACGCAGTATTTT.

The rearrangement joins TRBV7-2 to TRBJ2-3; 7 bases agree with TRBD1. Germline lookup yields CDR1 SGHTA and CDR2 FQGNSA. The V gene end was trimmed by 5 bases and the J gene end by 1 base; junction bases not matched to a gene: 6. This CDR3 is 15 amino acids long. CDR3 DNA: TGTGCCAGCAGCCCCCTCGGACAGGGCACAGATACGCAGTATTTT. It yields the protein CASSPLGQGTDTQYF. The variable domain in full, with the rest retrieved from reference TRBV7-2 and TRBJ2-3, is GAGVSQSPSNKVTEKGKDVELRCDPISGHTALYWYRQSLGQGLEFLIYFQGNSAPDKSGLPSDRFSAERTGGSVSTLTIQRTQQEDSAVYLCASSPLGQGTDTQYFGPGTRLTVL.

J is TRBJ2-7 and V is TRBV27; D unclear. Germline loops: CDR1 MNHEY, CDR2 SMNVEV (reference sequence). The CDR3 runs 14 residues. Trimming stripped 6 bases from V and 5 bases from J, with 17 bases between. The CDR3 sequence is CASREAAVYHEQYF. As DNA, the CDR3 is TGTGCCAGCAGAGAGGCGGCAGTATACCACGAGCAGTACTTC.

This clonotype was seen a handful of times. V gene TRBV4-1 combines with J gene TRBJ2-5; 7 bases agree with TRBD1. This CDR3 region has 13 residues. From germline, CDR1 is MGHRA and CDR2 YSYEKL. The trim removed 3 bases at V and 4 bases at J, leaving 2 bases unmatched. In DNA form, the CDR3 reads TGCGCCAGCAGCCAGGGACAGTTAGAGACCCAGTACTTC. Its protein product is CASSQGQLETQYF.

This clonotype appeared a few times. J is TRBJ2-2 and V is TRBV3-1; 7 nucleotides agree with TRBD1. J was trimmed by 4 bases and V by 1 base; bases with no gene match: 9. The CDR3 runs to 17 residues. Germline V gene lookup returns CDR1 LGHDT and CDR2 YNNKEL (reference sequence). The DNA of the CDR3 is TGTGCCAGCAGCCAAGTACAGGGGCCCATCCTCACCGGGGAGCTGTTTTTT. Amino acid sequence: CASSQVQGPILTGELFF.

This clonotype was seen a handful of times. J is TRBJ1-1 and V is TRBV18; TRBD1 might be the D (6 bases). The CDR3 is 14 residues long. The V gene lost 3 bases and the J gene lost 3 bases, with 11 bases spanning the gap. Germline values: CDR1 KGHSH, CDR2 LQKENI. The CDR3 is CASSPGTIYTEAFF. The DNA of the CDR3 is TGTGCCAGCTCACCCGGGACAATATACACTGAAGCTTTCTTT.

The J gene is TRBJ2-2, the V gene TRBV14, with a possible D match to TRBD1 (5 bases). Trimming shortened V by 7 bases and J by 6 bases, and 18 bases separated the two germline ends. The CDR3 loop spans 15 amino acids. CDR1 SGHDN and CDR2 FVKESK come from the germline V gene. The DNA of the CDR3 is TGTGCCAGCAAATTCGGCCAGGGCCGTTCCGGGGAGCTGTTTTTT. Its translation: CASKFGQGRSGELFF.

This clonotype turned up a few times. The DNA for the CDR3 is TGTGCCAGCAGCCCGCCAAGGGGGGAGCTGTTTTTT. Protein product: CASSPPRGELFF. This rearrangement joins TRBV7-9 to TRBJ2-2; D call uncertain. Germline V gene data show CDR1 as SEHNR and CDR2 as FQNEAQ (reference sequence). Trimming shortened V by 5 bases and J by 8 bases, and 9 bases separated the two germline ends. The CDR3 has 12 amino acids.